The clone carrying this T cell receptor beta chain was seen repeatedly, ten times or more. This record belongs to a study of immune characterization of retroperitoneal liposarcoma. The CDR3 length is 15 residues. V was clipped by 2 bases and J by 3 bases, with 13 bases between them. Germline lookup yields CDR1 MNHNY and CDR2 SVGAGI (reference sequence). TCRdb itself ran the PCR reads through MiXCR, one entry per CDR3 protein. The table includes about 10,000 distinct CDR3 sequences, under 30% detected once. Sequences were obtained from blood. This TCR came from a male donor with retroperitoneal liposarcoma. The J gene is TRBJ1-1, the V gene TRBV6-6; D might be TRBD1 (6 bases). The CDR3 DNA is TGTGCCAGCAGTTACGGGGGCGGGGGAGACACTGAAGCTTTCTTT. Translation: CASSYGGGGDTEAFF.